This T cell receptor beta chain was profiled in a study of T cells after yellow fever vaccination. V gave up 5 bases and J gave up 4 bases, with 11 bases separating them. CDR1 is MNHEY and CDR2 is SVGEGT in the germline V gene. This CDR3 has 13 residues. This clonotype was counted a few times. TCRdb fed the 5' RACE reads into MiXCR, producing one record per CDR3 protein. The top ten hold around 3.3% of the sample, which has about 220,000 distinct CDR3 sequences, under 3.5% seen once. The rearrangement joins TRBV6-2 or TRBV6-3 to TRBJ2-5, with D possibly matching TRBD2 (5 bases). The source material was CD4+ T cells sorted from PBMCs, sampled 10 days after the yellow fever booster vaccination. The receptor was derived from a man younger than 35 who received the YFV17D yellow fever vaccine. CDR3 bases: TGTGCCAGCAGTGACCTTGCGGGAGAGACCCAGTACTTC. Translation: CASSDLAGETQYF.